These 13 T cell receptor beta chains came from one sample sequenced in a study of CD8 T cells in ankylosing spondylitis. Study-wide results and caveats: Among TCR beta sequences, a motif of eight or nine highly homologous variants appeared characteristic of ankylosing spondylitis blood.

TCRdb re-called the 5' RACE reads with MiXCR, one entry per CDR3 protein. The table has approximately 540,000 distinct CDR3 sequences, approximately 12% seen once. No antigen has been identified for these receptors. The sequencing input was blood, either unsorted or a sorted T cell fraction (not recorded which). These receptors all stem from a male donor with ankylosing spondylitis.

This clonotype has a handful of counts. This chain connects TRBV7-2 to TRBJ2-3; the D gene is possibly TRBD2 (5 bases). Germline V lookup: CDR1 SGHTA, CDR2 FQGNSA. CDR3 size: 14 residues. V lost 10 bases and J 2 bases, leaving 16 bases between the germline ends. The CDR3 bases are TGTGCCACCAACCTTGGCGGGTACACAGATACGCAGTATTTT. Amino acids: CATNLGGYTDTQYF.

This clonotype was detected a few times. V is TRBV24-1 and J is TRBJ2-1, with a tentative D call TRBD1 (5 bases). CDR1 is KGHDR and CDR2 is SFDVKD in the germline V gene. V lost 4 bases to trimming and J lost 9 bases, with 15 bases between them. This CDR3 has 14 amino acids. The CDR3 loop is CATSDQDSGGEQFF. Written as DNA, the CDR3 is TGTGCCACCAGTGACCAAGACAGTGGCGGTGAGCAGTTCTTC.

This clonotype was observed a handful of times. The rearrangement links TRBV11-3 to TRBJ2-3, with D unresolved. Germline CDR1 and CDR2: SGHNT and YENEEA. Trimming cost V 8 bases and J 1 base, with 13 bases left between them. CDR3 size: 14 residues. In DNA form, the CDR3 reads TGTGCCAGCCTCAGGAAAGCCGGCACAGATACGCAGTATTTT. Translated: CASLRKAGTDTQYF.

In its sample, this clonotype was seen many times. The V and J genes are TRBV5-1 and TRBJ2-7, with no clear D. V lost 1 base to trimming and J lost 3 bases, with 5 bases between them. The CDR3 has 12 amino acids. Germline-derived CDR1 and CDR2 are SGHRS and YFSETQ. The CDR3, as DNA: TGCGCCAGCAGCTTGTACGGCTACGAGCAGTACGTC. This sequence encodes CASSLYGYEQYV.

The rearrangement links TRBV12-5 to TRBJ2-2; 11 nucleotides line up with TRBD1. Losses at the gene ends were 5 bases for V and 5 bases for J; bases not matched to a gene: 4. The CDR3 length is 15 residues. Germline assignment: CDR1 LGHNT and CDR2 FRNRAP. The CDR3 DNA reads TGTGCTAGTGGTCCAGGACAGGGGGCAACCGGGGAGCTGTTTTTT. It codes for CASGPGQGATGELFF.

This clonotype was seen ten or more times. The genes are TRBV29-1 and TRBJ2-5; D might be TRBD1 or TRBD2, each matching 5 bases. This CDR3 contains 14 residues. V lost 6 bases to trimming and J lost 2 bases, with 16 bases between them. Per germline, CDR1 SQVTM and CDR2 ANQGSEA. The DNA for the CDR3 is TGCAGCGTGAAGGGTAGGGGAGCTCAAGAGACCCAGTACTTC. Translation: CSVKGRGAQETQYF.

This clonotype showed up just a few times. J is TRBJ2-1 and V is TRBV6-2 or TRBV6-3, with 12 positions matching TRBD2. The CDR3 has 16 residues. J lost 3 bases, V lost 6 bases, and 6 bases had no gene match. CDR1 is MNHEY and CDR2 is SVGEGT in the germline V gene. The CDR3 region is CASRGLAGLHYNEQFF. CDR3 coding DNA: TGTGCCAGCAGGGGACTAGCGGGCCTTCACTACAATGAGCAGTTCTTC.

The chain recombines TRBV12-3 or TRBV12-4 with TRBJ2-1, with 8 nucleotides matching TRBD1. There are 15 residues in the CDR3. The V gene end was trimmed by 7 bases and the J gene end by 3 bases; junction bases not matched to a gene: 8. CDR3 sequence (DNA): TGTGCCAGCACCCCGGGACAGGCGAACTACAATGAGCAGTTCTTC. The encoded protein is CASTPGQANYNEQFF.

This clonotype was seen once. The CDR3 DNA sequence: TGTGCCAGTAGTAAGGGCCTAGAGGCTGAAGCTTTCTTT. Amino acid sequence: CASSKGLEAEAFF. J is TRBJ1-1 and V is TRBV19; D unresolved. V dropped 4 bases and J dropped 6 bases, with 12 bases sitting between them. The CDR3 length is 13 residues. The germline V gene has CDR1 LNHDA and CDR2 SQIVND (reference sequence).

Only a few counts were recorded for this clonotype. This chain connects TRBV6-5 to TRBJ2-5; 7 bases are shared with TRBD1. CDR1 is MNHEY, CDR2 SVGAGI, per germline. The CDR3 is 19 amino acids. Unmatched junction bases numbered 20, after V lost 0 bases and J lost 7 bases. The CDR3 DNA reads TGTGCCAGCAGTTACTCAAAGAAAACAGGGGAGTTTAGACCCGCGACCCAGTACTTC. Translation: CASSYSKKTGEFRPATQYF.

The chain employs TRBV7-2 and TRBJ2-3; tentatively, D is TRBD1 (5 bases). The CDR3 extends over 15 amino acids. Germline CDR1 and CDR2: SGHTA and FQGNSA. V was clipped by 3 bases and J by 1 base, with 11 bases between them. The CDR3 DNA follows: TGTGCCAGCAGCTTTCTGACAGAGGGCACAGATACGCAGTATTTT. It yields the protein CASSFLTEGTDTQYF.

The chain employs TRBV20-1 and TRBJ2-3; D gene ambiguous. Germline V gene data show CDR1 as DFQATT and CDR2 as SNEGSKA (reference sequence). The CDR3 spans 14 residues. V dropped 1 base and J dropped 6 bases, with 14 bases sitting between them. The CDR3 here is CSARVSIHPDTQYF. The CDR3 DNA reads TGCAGTGCTAGAGTATCCATCCACCCGGATACGCAGTATTTT.

The chain carries TRBV20-1 and TRBJ2-3; 8 positions agree with TRBD1. CDR3 length equals 14 residues. The germline gives CDR1 DFQATT, CDR2 SNEGSKA (reference sequence). V gave up 3 bases and J gave up 5 bases; unmatched junction bases: 7. The chain's CDR3 is CSARKPGTGDTQYF. CDR3 nucleotides: TGCAGTGCTAGGAAACCAGGGACAGGAGATACGCAGTATTTT.